A single T cell receptor (beta chain) is shown here with its context. What it binds is not known. It was with 60 Vbeta and 13 Jbeta primers that the PCR ran. Clones were sequenced by immunoSEQ multiplex PCR, and TCRdb holds only the in-frame ones, with some missing. This repertoire shows approximately 160,000 clones, just over 75% found once; its top ten account for roughly 1.4%. Samples came from healthy bone marrow donors. The data belong to a study of cytomegalovirus exposure and HLA in healthy donors. Study-level results: In a later analysis, V- and J-gene trimming of beta chains associated with a DCLRE1C missense variant, replicated independently. The authors reported that TCR beta sequences could predict HLA-A and HLA-B alleles. These predictions were accurate for most subjects in the first cohort.

Sequencing was done on a sample of PBMCs. The source of this sequence is a woman under 40 in good health and CMV-seropositive.

The CDR3 nucleotides read TGTGCCAGCAGCGACTTCCCCAAAAAAGCCGGGGAGCTGTTTTTT. Amino acid sequence: CASSDFPKKAGELFF. The gene calls are TRBV4-2 and TRBJ2-2; D uncertain. This CDR3 comprises 15 residues. Germline loops: CDR1 LGHNA, CDR2 YNFKEQ. V lost 5 bases to trimming and J lost 6 bases, with 16 bases between them.